A selection of T cell receptor beta chains follows, all from one sample in a study of post-analysis software for immune sequencing data. TCRdb reprocessed the PCR reads via MiXCR and lists one record per CDR3 protein. The sample records over 300,000 distinct CDR3 sequences, less than 35% being singletons. The sequencing input was blood. These receptors originate from a girl aged 10 to 17 with multiple sclerosis. Both conserved end residues are part of each CDR3. The order of the fields is V gene, clone size, J gene, D gene, CDR3 protein, CDR3 DNA. The D gene is left open where the match is weak. Part of the rows lack a size; the others show once, few, many or a class for expanded clones.

>TRBV4-1|few|TRBJ2-3|-
CASSIANTQYF
TGCGCCAGCAGCATAGCGAATACGCAGTATTTT
>TRBV20-1|-|TRBJ2-1|TRBD1
CSAPTGGLRGQFF
TGCAGTGCTCCGACAGGGGGCCTACGCGGGCAGTTCTTC
>TRBV6-6|-|TRBJ1-3|-
CASSNGKGHTIYF
TGTGCCAGCAGCAACGGGAAAGGGCACACCATATATTTT
>TRBV7-3|-|TRBJ2-3|TRBD2
CASSLTSSGSTDTQYF
TGTGCCAGCAGCTTAACTTCTAGCGGTAGCACAGATACGCAGTATTTT
>TRBV20-1|-|TRBJ1-2|-
CSAPPTTF
TGCAGTGCGCCGCCCACCACCTTC
>TRBV20-1|few|TRBJ1-2|-
CSARWGPTGYTF
TGCAGTGCTAGGTGGGGCCCGACGGGCTACACCTTC
>TRBV11-2|many|TRBJ1-5|-
CASSLDRGGNQPQHF
TGTGCCAGCAGCTTAGATAGGGGGGGCAATCAGCCCCAGCATTTT
>TRBV20-1|few|TRBJ2-1|-
CSARPRVRDYNEQFF
TGCAGTGCTAGACCGCGTGTACGAGACTACAATGAGCAGTTCTTC
>TRBV12-3/TRBV12-4|-|TRBJ2-3|-
CASSSWGGGGVSTDTQYF
TGTGCCAGCAGTTCCTGGGGTGGGGGTGGGGTTAGCACAGATACGCAGTATTTT
>TRBV5-1|-|TRBJ1-1|-
CASSPGNRESEAFF
TGCGCCAGCAGCCCCGGTAACAGGGAATCTGAAGCTTTCTTT
>TRBV5-1|-|TRBJ2-1|TRBD1
CASSLGATGFYYNEQFF
TGCGCCAGCAGCTTGGGGGCGACAGGGTTCTACTACAATGAGCAGTTCTTC
>TRBV4-2|-|TRBJ2-7|-
CASSQDLRGYDEQYF
TGTGCCAGCAGCCAAGATCTGAGGGGGTACGACGAGCAGTACTTC
>TRBV9|-|TRBJ2-1|-
CASSMDVENEQFF
TGTGCCAGCAGCATGGACGTAGAGAATGAGCAGTTCTTC
>TRBV9|-|TRBJ1-4|TRBD1
CASSGGTGSNEKLFF
TGTGCCAGCAGCGGAGGGACAGGGTCTAATGAAAAACTGTTTTTT
>TRBV6-5|-|TRBJ1-4|-
CASSYMGSISATNEKLFF
TGTGCCAGCAGTTACATGGGGTCTATCTCTGCAACTAATGAAAAACTGTTTTTT
>TRBV4-2|few|TRBJ2-1|-
CASSQEGPYGSYNEQFF
TGTGCCAGCAGCCAAGAAGGACCCTATGGCTCCTACAATGAGCAGTTCTTC
>TRBV7-6|-|TRBJ1-2|TRBD1
CGSSLGQVYGYTF
TGTGGCAGCAGCTTGGGACAGGTCTATGGCTACACCTTC
>TRBV9|-|TRBJ2-4|-
CAGSVGPAGMNIQYF
TGTGCCGGCAGCGTAGGCCCGGCCGGTATGAACATTCAGTACTTC
>TRBV7-3|few|TRBJ1-2|-
CASRKQVGRAYGYTF
TGTGCCAGCCGAAAACAAGTAGGACGGGCTTATGGCTACACCTTC
>TRBV5-1|-|TRBJ2-4|-
CASSLGQDIQYF
TGCGCCAGCAGCTTGGGACAGGACATTCAGTACTTC
>TRBV7-2|few|TRBJ2-6|-
CASSLWAISGANVLTF
TGTGCCAGCAGCCTTTGGGCGATTTCTGGGGCCAACGTCCTGACTTTC
>TRBV7-6|-|TRBJ1-6|-
CAGSLAGVGAPPHSPLHF
TGTGCCGGCAGCTTAGCAGGAGTGGGGGCGCCGCCGCATTCACCCCTCCACTTT
>TRBV29-1|many|TRBJ1-1|-
CSGTLGAEAFF
TGCAGCGGGACCCTGGGGGCTGAAGCTTTCTTT
>TRBV7-2|few|TRBJ2-2|TRBD2
CASSFSGGDAGELFF
TGTGCCAGCAGCTTTAGCGGGGGGGACGCCGGGGAGCTGTTTTTT
>TRBV14|few|TRBJ2-1|TRBD1
CASRKTGDNKQFF
TGTGCCAGCAGAAAGACAGGGGACAATAAGCAGTTCTTC
>TRBV4-3|few|TRBJ1-1|TRBD1
CASSQGRLMTGDGDGTEAFF
TGCGCCAGCAGCCAAGGAAGGCTAATGACAGGGGATGGGGATGGCACTGAAGCTTTCTTT